The 6 T cell receptor beta chains reported below all come from one sample, sequenced in a study of T cell responses to AZD1222 COVID-19 vaccine. Assay used: immunoSEQ multiplex PCR; TCRdb lists only in-frame clones, some missing. This sample has 110,000 to 150,000 clones, with approximately 90% found just once. Sequenced here: peripheral blood, sampled on day 0 of AZD1222 vaccination. These receptors came from an adult in good health.

The rearrangement joins TRBV19 to TRBJ2-1; D uncertain. This CDR3 has 12 residues. V lost 11 bases to trimming and J lost 5 bases, with 13 bases between them. CDR1 is LNHDA, CDR2 SQIVND, per germline (reference sequence). CDR3 amino acids: CAVTHSHNEQFF. In DNA, the CDR3 is TGTGCCGTGACACACTCGCACAATGAGCAGTTCTTC.

The chain links TRBV5-1 to TRBJ1-2; no definite D call. CDR1 SGHRS and CDR2 YFSETQ come from the germline V gene. The ends were cut back, 0 bases at V and 0 bases at J, with 12 bases in the middle. This CDR3 is 16 amino acids long. CDR3 nucleotide sequence: TGCGCCAGCAGCTTGGGAGTCCACCCCGCTAACTATGGCTACACCTTC. This codes for CASSLGVHPANYGYTF.

The CDR3 is CAWSVGYGRFQETQYF. The CDR3 nucleotides are TGTGCCTGGAGTGTAGGGTACGGAAGGTTCCAAGAGACCCAGTACTTC. The genes are TRBV30 and TRBJ2-5, with unresolved D. Germline V gene sequence: CDR1 GTSNPN, CDR2 SVGIG (reference sequence). This CDR3 region has 16 residues. The V and J ends lost 0 bases and 1 base respectively, with 15 bases between them.

This clone was seen only once. The chain joins TRBV3-1 (or the pseudogene TRBV3-2) to TRBJ2-1; 8 nucleotides align to TRBD2. This CDR3 has 16 residues. Unmatched junction bases numbered 6, after V lost 1 base and J lost 4 bases. Germline V gene lookup returns CDR1 LGHDT and CDR2 YNNKEL (reference sequence). The DNA for the CDR3 is TGTGCCAGCAGCCAAGGGTCGGGACTAGTATACAATGAGCAGTTCTTC. Its translation is CASSQGSGLVYNEQFF.

This clone appeared a single time. The chain links TRBV6-5 to TRBJ1-2, with D tentatively TRBD1 (6 bases). Germline assignment: CDR1 MNHEY and CDR2 SVGAGI. V lost 2 bases and J 4 bases, leaving 8 bases between the germline ends. This CDR3 has 13 residues. This CDR3 reads CASSYQGSYGYTF. DNA for the CDR3: TGTGCCAGCAGTTACCAGGGGAGCTATGGCTACACCTTC.

This chain joins TRBV11-3 and TRBJ2-7, with D possibly being TRBD1 or TRBD2 (5 bases each). Trimming took 2 bases from V and 5 from J, leaving 19 bases between them. The CDR3 extends over 16 amino acids. Germline lookup yields CDR1 SGHNT and CDR2 YENEEA. This chain's CDR3 is CASSLLGWAQGDEQYF. The CDR3 DNA follows: TGTGCCAGCAGCTTATTAGGGTGGGCCCAGGGAGACGAGCAGTACTTC. Full variable domain (remainder filled in from reference TRBV11-3 and TRBJ2-7): EAGVVQSPRYKIIEKKQPVAFWCNPISGHNTLYWYLQNLGQGPELLIRYENEEAVDDSQLPKDRFSAERLKGVDSTLKIQPAELGDSAVYLCASSLLGWAQGDEQYFGPGTRLTVT.